Ten or more counts support the clone carrying this TCR beta chain. As yet, its antigen is unknown. This sample stems from a study of T-cell reconstitution after alpha-beta-depleted transplantation in children. Notes on the study in general: Reportedly, only several hundred clones from non-depleted graft cells drove alpha-beta T-cell counts at about two months.

Germline-derived CDR1 and CDR2 are SEHNR and FQNEAQ (reference sequence). With 5 bases removed from V and 7 bases from J, the gap between germline ends came to 8 bases. The CDR3 has 12 residues. The authors prepared the TCRbeta library with unique molecular identifiers. One entry per CDR3 protein results from TCRdb running MiXCR on the PCR reads. The sample shows 500,000 to 750,000 distinct CDR3 sequences, roughly 13% of them seen only once. The sample in question was PBMCs, mostly from graft donor cells, obtained 360 days after TCRalphabeta/CD19-depleted stem cell transplant. The sequence derives from a male patient aged 10 to 17 who had a stem cell transplant for acute myeloid leukemia, so the T cells may come from the graft donor. The chain is built from TRBV7-9 and TRBJ1-4; D ambiguous. The CDR3 here is CASSLHGEKLFF. The CDR3 DNA follows: TGTGCCAGCAGCCTACATGGTGAAAAACTGTTTTTT.